A selection of T cell receptor beta chains follows, all from one sample in a study of blood T cell repertoires in COVID-19. Data came from immunoSEQ multiplex PCR; TCRdb stores just in-frame clones and leaves some out. The repertoire holds around 180,000 clones, with under 85% as singletons. The sequencing input was peripheral blood. These receptors came from a woman older than 75 with acute or convalescent COVID-19. Each CDR3 is given with its conserved first and last residue. D genes are given only for firm matches. Clone size is shown for a subset of rows, as once, few, many or a class of expanded clone.

V gene	D gene	CDR3 length	J gene	clone size	CDR3 protein	CDR3 DNA
TRBV14	TRBD1	13	TRBJ1-1	-	CASSWDRDSEAFF	TGTGCCAGCAGCTGGGACAGGGACTCTGAAGCTTTCTTT
TRBV5-8	-	17	TRBJ1-4	few	CASSFRGSLATNEKLFF	TGTGCCAGCAGCTTCAGGGGTTCACTGGCAACTAATGAAAAACTGTTTTTT
TRBV5-6	-	13	TRBJ1-1	-	CASSLVAGMFAFF	TGTGCCAGCAGCTTGGTGGCAGGGATGTTCGCTTTCTTT
TRBV30	-	13	TRBJ1-2	once	CAWSPGLPRQGTF	TGTGCCTGGTCCCCGGGACTCCCGCGCCAAGGCACCTTC
TRBV10-3	TRBD2	14	TRBJ2-7	-	CAISDGGAAYEQYF	TGTGCCATCAGTGACGGGGGGGCGGCCTACGAGCAGTACTTC
TRBV5-1	-	15	TRBJ1-1	once	CASSFQGVANTEAFF	TGCGCCAGCAGCTTCCAGGGCGTGGCGAACACTGAAGCTTTCTTT
TRBV7-2	-	14	TRBJ2-2	-	CASSSGLNTGELFF	TGTGCCAGCAGCTCGGGACTTAACACCGGGGAGCTGTTTTTT
TRBV5-1	-	14	TRBJ1-3	-	CASRVSEAGNTIYF	TGCGCCAGCAGGGTATCTGAGGCCGGAAACACCATATATTTT
TRBV11-1	TRBD2	15	TRBJ2-7	-	CASSLGSSGSDEQYF	TGTGCCAGCAGCTTAGGCTCTAGCGGGAGCGACGAGCAGTACTTC
TRBV11-3	-	12	TRBJ2-2	-	CASSPGTGELFF	TGTGCCAGCAGCCCGGGGACCGGGGAGCTGTTTTTT
TRBV27	TRBD2	15	TRBJ2-1	-	CASSDLAGAYNEQFF	TGTGCCAGCAGTGATCTAGCGGGAGCCTACAATGAGCAGTTCTTC
TRBV14	-	16	TRBJ1-1	-	CASSPGRMRGNTEAFF	TGTGCCAGCAGCCCCGGCCGGATGCGGGGGAACACTGAAGCTTTCTTT
TRBV27	-	12	TRBJ1-2	-	CASSFGVGGYTF	TGTGCCAGCAGTTTCGGAGTCGGGGGCTACACCTTC
TRBV2	-	13	TRBJ1-2	-	CASSGLINYGYTF	TGTGCCAGCAGTGGACTGATTAACTATGGCTACACCTTC
TRBV11-2	TRBD2	19	TRBJ2-1	-	CASSFGTSGGVPSYNEQFF	TGTGCCAGCAGCTTTGGAACTAGCGGGGGGGTTCCCTCCTACAATGAGCAGTTCTTC
TRBV10-3	-	13	TRBJ1-2	-	CASGGQPQRGYTF	TGTGCCTCGGGGGGTCAGCCCCAGAGGGGCTACACCTTC
TRBV11-3	TRBD2	15	TRBJ2-2	-	CASSPSGSRLGELFF	TGTGCCAGCAGCCCTAGCGGGAGTAGGTTGGGGGAGCTGTTTTTT
TRBV5-6	-	15	TRBJ1-4	-	CASRRRGAGDEKLFF	TGTGCCAGCAGACGCCGGGGTGCCGGGGATGAAAAACTGTTTTTT
TRBV7-7	TRBD1	15	TRBJ2-2	-	CASSTSQGAVGELFF	TGTGCCAGCAGCACCAGCCAGGGGGCGGTTGGGGAGCTGTTTTTT
TRBV27	-	14	TRBJ1-2	-	CASSPLGGGYGYTF	TGTGCCAGCAGTCCCCTAGGGGGTGGCTATGGCTACACCTTC
TRBV6-5	-	12	TRBJ1-1	-	CASADRYTEAFF	TGTGCCAGCGCAGACAGGTACACTGAAGCTTTCTTT
TRBV7-2	-	15	TRBJ1-1	-	CASSLTGFAYTEAFF	TGTGCCAGCAGCCTTACAGGGTTCGCGTACACTGAAGCTTTCTTT
TRBV10-3	-	12	TRBJ2-5	-	CAIRGTGVDQYF	TGTGCCATCAGGGGGACGGGGGTCGACCAGTACTTC
TRBV5-6	TRBD2	16	TRBJ2-2	-	CASRRTSGVNTGELFF	TGTGCCAGCAGGAGGACTAGCGGGGTGAACACCGGGGAGCTGTTTTTT
TRBV7-2	-	14	TRBJ1-5	-	CASSLGQLNQPQHF	TGTGCCAGCAGCTTAGGTCAGTTGAATCAGCCCCAGCATTTT
TRBV7-2	-	15	TRBJ1-6	-	CASSLRQIYNSPLHF	TGTGCCAGCAGCCTTCGACAGATCTATAATTCACCCCTCCACTTT
TRBV6-2/TRBV6-3	TRBD2	18	TRBJ2-7	-	CASSFPRTSLFQSGEQYF	TGTGCCAGCAGTTTTCCCCGGACTAGCCTTTTTCAATCGGGGGAGCAGTACTTC
TRBV19	TRBD1	15	TRBJ1-4	-	CASSIQGTGYEKLFF	TGTGCCAGTAGTATTCAAGGGACAGGATACGAAAAACTGTTTTTT
TRBV5-6	TRBD1	15	TRBJ1-2	-	CASSYGQGGAYGYTF	TGTGCCAGCAGCTATGGACAGGGGGGAGCCTATGGCTACACCTTC
TRBV10-3	TRBD1	15	TRBJ1-2	-	CAISYSGTANYGYTF	TGTGCCATCAGTTACTCCGGGACAGCTAACTATGGCTACACCTTC
TRBV5-1	-	16	TRBJ1-4	-	CASSLAGRVRGEKLFF	TGCGCCAGCAGCTTGGCTGGGCGGGTTCGGGGTGAAAAACTGTTTTTT
TRBV6-5	TRBD1	12	TRBJ1-2	-	CASSFRTGSATF	TGTGCCAGCAGTTTTCGGACAGGGTCAGCCACCTTC
TRBV7-9	-	13	TRBJ1-4	-	CASSLPGNQKLFF	TGTGCCAGCAGCTTGCCGGGTAATCAAAAACTGTTTTTT
TRBV19	TRBD2	15	TRBJ2-1	-	CASSRTSGSYNEQFF	TGTGCCAGTAGCAGGACTAGCGGGTCCTACAATGAGCAGTTCTTC
TRBV7-9	-	12	TRBJ1-1	-	CASSLGGDVAFF	TGTGCCAGCAGCTTGGGAGGGGATGTAGCTTTCTTT
TRBV6-6	TRBD2	16	TRBJ2-3	-	CASSYSTSGSTDTQYF	TGTGCCAGCAGTTACTCGACTAGCGGTAGCACAGATACGCAGTATTTT
TRBV11-2	-	14	TRBJ2-1	-	CASSPGGFYNEQFF	TGTGCCAGCAGCCCGGGCGGGTTCTACAATGAGCAGTTCTTC
TRBV14	TRBD1	16	TRBJ1-4	once	CASSQDPGGLIEKLFF	TGTGCCAGCAGCCAAGACCCAGGGGGGCTAATCGAAAAACTGTTTTTT
TRBV6-2/TRBV6-3	-	15	TRBJ2-6	-	CASSYGLSGANVLTF	TGTGCCAGCAGTTATGGACTGTCTGGGGCCAACGTCCTGACTTTC
TRBV30	-	11	TRBJ2-7	-	CAWSPIYEQYF	TGTGCCTGGAGTCCAATCTACGAGCAGTACTTC
TRBV5-1	-	16	TRBJ2-2	-	CASSHAELAPTGELFF	TGCGCCAGCAGCCACGCCGAACTAGCACCCACCGGGGAGCTGTTTTTT
TRBV7-2	TRBD1	16	TRBJ2-3	once	CASSPWGQHNTDTQYF	TGTGCCAGCAGCCCGTGGGGACAGCATAACACAGATACGCAGTATTTT
TRBV10-3	TRBD1	13	TRBJ2-5	-	CAIRGDRVETQYF	TGTGCCATCAGGGGGGACAGGGTAGAGACCCAGTACTTC
TRBV7-9	-	13	TRBJ1-1	-	CASSLDRAAEAFF	TGTGCCAGCAGCTTAGACAGGGCTGCTGAAGCTTTCTTT
TRBV25-1	-	15	TRBJ1-2	-	CASSEAQGPGRGYTF	TGTGCCAGCAGTGAAGCCCAGGGCCCCGGTCGGGGCTACACCTTC
TRBV12-3/TRBV12-4	-	12	TRBJ2-1	-	CASGQRGNEQFF	TGTGCCAGCGGTCAGCGAGGGAATGAGCAGTTCTTC
TRBV5-6	TRBD2	15	TRBJ2-7	-	CASSRLAGGTYEQYF	TGTGCCAGCAGCCGACTAGCGGGGGGAACCTACGAGCAGTACTTC
TRBV19	TRBD1	15	TRBJ1-1	few	CASIHRTGINTEAFF	TGTGCCAGTATTCACCGGACAGGGATTAACACTGAAGCTTTCTTT
TRBV7-2	-	12	TRBJ1-1	few	CASSRTGPEAFF	TGTGCCAGCAGCCGAACAGGGCCTGAAGCTTTCTTT
TRBV9	TRBD2	14	TRBJ2-1	-	CASSDGAGEYWQFF	TGTGCCAGCAGCGATGGAGCGGGAGAGTATTGGCAGTTCTTC
TRBV7-2	TRBD1	14	TRBJ2-4	-	CASSSRTGEVIQYF	TGTGCCAGCAGCTCACGGACAGGGGAGGTCATTCAGTACTTC
TRBV11-3	TRBD2	15	TRBJ2-2	-	CASSPRTSGSGELFF	TGTGCCAGCAGCCCCAGGACTAGCGGGTCCGGGGAGCTGTTTTTT
TRBV18	-	14	TRBJ2-1	-	CASSPGQIPNEQFF	TGTGCCAGCTCACCTGGGCAGATTCCTAATGAGCAGTTCTTC
TRBV18	-	17	TRBJ2-4	-	CASSPPGAVLAKNIQYF	TGTGCCAGCTCACCACCAGGGGCGGTACTAGCCAAAAACATTCAGTACTTC